These 5 T cell receptor beta chains were all obtained from the same sample, sequenced in a study of cytomegalovirus exposure and HLA in healthy donors. Only in-frame clones appear in the TCRdb table, and some are missing; sequencing was by immunoSEQ multiplex PCR. The sample carries 150,000 to 200,000 clones, 86% recorded once. The sequencing sample was made of PBMCs. The receptors stem from a man aged 18 to 35 in good health and CMV-seropositive.

The chain carries TRBV5-6 and TRBJ2-7, with D tentatively TRBD1 (5 bases). This CDR3 contains 13 residues. V lost 4 bases to trimming and J lost 9 bases, with 17 bases between them. The germline gives CDR1 SGHDT, CDR2 YYEEEE. CDR3 DNA sequence: TGTGCCAGCAGCCCGTCTCTACAGGTTGTGCAGTACTTC. Encoded protein: CASSPSLQVVQYF.

The V gene is TRBV4-3, the J gene TRBJ2-5; D possibly corresponds to TRBD1 (5 bases). V lost 1 base and J lost 2, with 11 bases in between. This CDR3 region has 15 residues. Germline V gene lookup returns CDR1 LGHNA and CDR2 YSLEER. The CDR3 here is CASSQGDRYQETQYF. The DNA of the CDR3 is TGCGCCAGCAGCCAAGGAGACAGATATCAAGAGACCCAGTACTTC.

DNA of the CDR3: TGTGCCAGCAGCGAGCAGGGGGCTCTTCCGGCCGGGGAGCTGTTTTTT. The encoded protein is CASSEQGALPAGELFF. V and J are TRBV9 and TRBJ2-2, with TRBD1 matching 8 bases. CDR1 SGDLS and CDR2 YYNGEE come from the germline V gene. V shed 3 bases and J 6 bases; nucleotides not matched to a gene: 10. The CDR3 covers 16 residues.

The rearrangement links TRBV7-2 to TRBJ1-5; possible D gene TRBD1, 5 bases. Trimming cost V 8 bases and J 0 bases, with 14 bases left between them. The CDR3 spans 15 residues. Germline CDR1 reads SGHTA; CDR2 reads FQGNSA. The CDR3 loop is CASSAGWYSNQPQHF. In DNA, the CDR3 is TGTGCCAGCTCGGCAGGGTGGTATAGCAATCAGCCCCAGCATTTT.

The genes are TRBV9 and TRBJ1-3; the D gene is possibly TRBD1 (5 bases). Per the germline V gene, CDR1 is SGDLS and CDR2 is YYNGEE. Trimming left V 2 bases short and J 0 bases short, with 9 bases between. CDR3 length: 15 amino acids. The CDR3 bases are TGTGCCAGCAGCGTGACAGACCTCTCTGGAAACACCATATATTTT. Translating gives CASSVTDLSGNTIYF.